Listed here are 23 T cell receptor beta chains from one sample, sequenced in a study of T-cell memory formation after mild COVID-19. TCRdb re-called the 5' RACE reads through MiXCR, storing one row per CDR3 protein. Of about 270,000 distinct CDR3 sequences in the sample, approximately 15% are singletons; the top ten hold 20% to 25%. Input material: PBMCs or a T cell subset sorted from them (not recorded which). The receptors were gathered from a man in his late teens or twenties who had mild COVID-19 (a few samples of this study predate the infection). Cell type and time point are not known.

The table lists this clonotype with a few counts. The CDR3 DNA is TGTGCCAGCAGCTGGACAGGGTCTGTTTTTTCCTACAATGAGCAGTTCTTC. Encoded protein: CASSWTGSVFSYNEQFF. The chain uses TRBV5-6 and TRBJ2-1, with TRBD1 matching 8 bases. The CDR3 runs 17 residues. CDR1 and CDR2 from the germline V gene are SGHDT and YYEEEE. Trimming took 3 bases from V and 1 from J; bases not matched to a gene: 9.

The rearrangement links TRBV24-1 to TRBJ1-5, with 7 bases identical to TRBD1. The germline CDR1 and CDR2 sequences are KGHDR and SFDVKD. V lost 3 bases and J lost 5; bases outside the gene matches: 3. The CDR3 consists of 14 residues. The CDR3 coding sequence is TGTGCCACCAGTGATGTAACAGGGGATCAGCCCCAGCATTTT. This gives the protein CATSDVTGDQPQHF.

The chain combines TRBV7-2 with TRBJ2-7; D may be TRBD1 or TRBD2 (5 bases each). Trimming took 6 bases from V and 10 from J, leaving 16 bases between them. CDR3 length: 12 residues. Germline V gene lookup returns CDR1 SGHTA and CDR2 FQGNSA. CDR3 DNA: TGTGCCAGCAGTCTGGTTAGGGGACGACAGTACGTC. It codes for CASSLVRGRQYV.

This clonotype was observed a handful of times. This chain links TRBV5-1 with TRBJ2-7; possibly TRBD1 or TRBD2 for D (5 bases each). The germline V gene encodes CDR1 SGHRS and CDR2 YFSETQ. The CDR3 consists of 14 residues. The ends were cut back, 4 bases at V and 3 bases at J, with 14 bases in the middle. CDR3: CASSPSWGSYEQYV. DNA for the CDR3: TGCGCCAGCAGCCCCAGCTGGGGGAGCTACGAGCAGTACGTC.

This clonotype was detected a few times. This rearrangement joins TRBV7-9 to TRBJ2-5; perhaps TRBD2 as D (5 bases). CDR1 and CDR2 (germline): SEHNR, FQNEAQ (reference sequence). This CDR3 is built from 15 residues. V dropped 1 base and J dropped 6 bases, with 15 bases sitting between them. The CDR3 sequence is CASSLGLPSAQTQYF. CDR3 nucleotide sequence: TGTGCCAGCAGCTTAGGACTACCCTCTGCCCAGACCCAGTACTTC.

This clonotype was seen a handful of times. This sequence joins TRBV12-3 or TRBV12-4 and TRBJ2-4; TRBD2 might be the D (5 bases). The V and J ends lost 6 bases and 8 bases respectively, with 17 bases between them. This CDR3 is built from 14 residues. Here the CDR3 reads CASSFAGGYDIQYF. CDR3 nucleotides: TGTGCCAGCAGCTTTGCGGGCGGGTACGACATTCAGTACTTC.

This clonotype has only a few counts. This chain uses TRBV20-1 with TRBJ2-5; 12 bases agree with TRBD2. The V gene end was trimmed by 4 bases and the J gene end by 1 base; junction bases not matched to a gene: 4. This CDR3 region has 15 residues. The V gene's germline CDR1 is DFQATT and CDR2 SNEGSKA (reference sequence). The CDR3, as DNA: TGCAGTGCTATAGGACTAGCGGGGACCCAAGAGACCCAGTACTTC. It is translated as CSAIGLAGTQETQYF.

This chain uses TRBV7-9 with TRBJ1-5, with D possibly being TRBD1 (6 bases). Trimming took off 3 bases at V and 6 bases at J, with 18 bases between the two ends. This CDR3 has 16 amino acids. Germline assignment: CDR1 SEHNR and CDR2 FQNEAQ (reference sequence). The CDR3 sequence: CASSLSTDRQGQPQHF. The CDR3 nucleotides are TGTGCCAGCAGCTTGTCCACTGACAGGCAAGGTCAGCCCCAGCATTTT.

The chain employs TRBV7-8 and TRBJ2-2; D is perhaps TRBD1 (6 bases). Germline V CDR1 and CDR2: SGHVS, FQNEAQ. The CDR3 is 15 residues long. V lost 5 bases and J lost 3, with 13 bases in between. The CDR3 DNA is TGTGCCAGCAGCCTCAGGGGTTGGGACACCGGGGAGCTGTTTTTT. It translates to CASSLRGWDTGELFF.

The chain carries TRBV5-3 and TRBJ1-2; maybe TRBD1 (5 bases). TRBV5-3 is classed as an ORF, of uncertain function. The CDR3 covers 13 residues. Between the trimmed V and J ends, which lost 10 bases and 5 bases, there was a span of 18 bases. In nucleotides, the CDR3 is TGTGCCTCTCCTGGGGGATCCACTTATGGCTACACCTTC. Translation: CASPGGSTYGYTF.

The chain links TRBV7-9 to TRBJ2-1; TRBD1 agrees at 7 bases. CDR3 length equals 13 residues. CDR1 is SEHNR and CDR2 is FQNEAQ in the germline V gene (reference sequence). Unmatched junction bases numbered 4, after V lost 4 bases and J lost 7 bases. The CDR3 loop reads CASSSTGLNEQFF. CDR3 in DNA: TGTGCCAGCAGCTCGACAGGGTTGAATGAGCAGTTCTTC.

The chain has TRBV6-1 and TRBJ2-7; D not certain. The CDR3 runs to 13 residues. Trimming took 2 bases from V and 2 from J, leaving 7 bases between them. Germline assignment: CDR1 MNHNS and CDR2 SASEGT. The CDR3 DNA follows: TGTGCCAGCAGTGAACATTCTACCTACGAGCAGTACGTC. Encoded protein: CASSEHSTYEQYV.

This clonotype was seen a handful of times. The genes are TRBV20-1 and TRBJ2-2; 11 nucleotides agree with TRBD2. The CDR3 is 18 residues long. Germline CDR1 reads DFQATT; CDR2 reads SNEGSKA (reference sequence). J was trimmed by 3 bases and V by 7 bases; bases with no gene match: 16. In DNA, the CDR3 is TGCAGTGGCCTAGGGGTGACTAGCGGGGTTGTTGACACCGGGGAGCTGTTTTTT. Its translation is CSGLGVTSGVVDTGELFF.

This clonotype was detected only once. This chain connects TRBV7-9 to TRBJ1-1; tentatively, D is TRBD1 (5 bases). Per the germline V gene, CDR1 is SEHNR and CDR2 is FQNEAQ (reference sequence). V was cut by 4 bases and J by 0 bases, with 15 bases left in between. The CDR3 totals 16 residues. Written as DNA, the CDR3 is TGTGCCAGCAGCTCATTGGGGGGACCGATGAACACTGAAGCTTTCTTT. Translating it yields CASSSLGGPMNTEAFF.

A few counts support this clonotype. The genes are TRBV12-3 or TRBV12-4 and TRBJ1-4; D remains ambiguous. This CDR3 contains 15 residues. V dropped 5 bases and J dropped 0 bases, with 10 bases sitting between them. DNA for the CDR3: TGTGCCAGCAGTCCCAGTTTTGCAACTAATGAAAAACTGTTTTTT. Amino acid sequence: CASSPSFATNEKLFF.

The V and J genes are TRBV27 and TRBJ2-5, with D tentatively TRBD2 (7 bases). V shed 2 bases and J shed 5 bases, with 18 bases lying between them. The CDR3 is 16 residues long. Germline V gives CDR1 MNHEY, CDR2 SMNVEV (reference sequence). The CDR3 region has the DNA TGTGCCAGCAGTTTAGGGCGGGGGCGGCCGCGGGAGACCCAGTACTTC. Translated, it gives CASSLGRGRPRETQYF.

The table lists this clonotype with a few counts. V is TRBV10-3 and J is TRBJ1-6; D possibly corresponds to TRBD1 (6 bases). Trimming removed 6 bases at V and 10 bases at J, with 10 bases between. In germline, CDR1 is ENHRY, CDR2 SYGVKD. This CDR3 contains 12 residues. The CDR3 loop reads CAIRGARSPLHF. The DNA for the CDR3 is TGTGCCATCAGGGGGGCGCGGTCACCCCTCCACTTT.

The chain uses TRBV2 and TRBJ2-2, with D uncertain. Trimming took 7 bases from V and 2 from J, leaving 14 bases between them. CDR3 length equals 15 residues. The germline V gene encodes CDR1 SNHLY and CDR2 FYNNEI. In nucleotides, the CDR3 is TGTGCCAGCACTTCCCTATTGCAAAACACCGGGGAGCTGTTTTTT. Its translation is CASTSLLQNTGELFF.

This clonotype was seen a few times. The chain couples TRBV20-1 to TRBJ1-6; the match to TRBD1 covers 10 bases. Germline V lookup: CDR1 DFQATT, CDR2 SNEGSKA (reference sequence). V gave up 6 bases and J gave up 0 bases; unmatched junction bases: 5. CDR3 length: 16 residues. In DNA, the CDR3 is TGCAGTGCCACCGACAGGGGGCTCTCCTATAATTCACCCCTCCACTTT. Encoded protein: CSATDRGLSYNSPLHF.

This clonotype was counted a few times. The chain carries TRBV15 and TRBJ2-3; 7 bases agree with TRBD2. J gave up 0 bases and V 0 bases, and 3 bases lay outside the gene matches. Germline V gene sequence: CDR1 LNHNV, CDR2 YYDKDF (reference sequence). The CDR3 runs 16 residues. CDR3 sequence reads: CATSRDRGESTDTQYF. In nucleotides, the CDR3 is TGTGCCACCAGCAGAGATCGGGGGGAAAGCACAGATACGCAGTATTTT.

V and J are TRBV3-2 and TRBJ2-7; the D call in the table, TRBD1, was not verified against the DNA. TRBV3-2 counts as a pseudogene. This CDR3 region has 15 residues. CDR3 coding DNA: TGTGCCAGCATCATCTCCGGGACAGGGGTCTGCGAGCAGTACGTC. Translated: CASIISGTGVCEQYV.

This clonotype turned up a few times. The V and J genes are TRBV6-1 and TRBJ1-2; 8 nucleotides match TRBD1. Unmatched junction bases numbered 9, after V lost 2 bases and J lost 4 bases. There are 16 residues in the CDR3. Germline V gene lookup returns CDR1 MNHNS and CDR2 SASEGT. The CDR3 is CASSESWTGTGYGYTF. The DNA of the CDR3 is TGTGCCAGCAGTGAATCCTGGACAGGGACCGGCTATGGCTACACCTTC.

This chain links TRBV7-9 with TRBJ1-1; the match to TRBD1 covers 8 bases. V shed 5 bases and J 0 bases; nucleotides not matched to a gene: 5. The V gene's germline CDR1 is SEHNR and CDR2 FQNEAQ (reference sequence). This CDR3 region has 15 residues. In nucleotides, the CDR3 is TGTGCCAGCAGCACCCGACAGGGGATGAACACTGAAGCTTTCTTT. This encodes CASSTRQGMNTEAFF.